This passage covers 14 T cell receptor beta chains from one sample sequenced in a study of a mutant IDH1 vaccine in newly diagnosed glioma. Their specific antigens are unknown. Repertoires were generated with immunoSEQ multiplex PCR, while TCRdb's copy carries only in-frame clones and drops some. Found here are some 50,000 clones, around three fifths of them singletons; the top ten hold 4.5% to 5.5%. As for time point: week 47, end of study. Alongside topical imiquimod, each dose of vaccine comprised 300 ug of mutant IDH1 20-mer peptide. Here the sequenced sample was peripheral blood mononuclear cells (PBMCs), taken from a glioma patient whose treatment included an IDH1 peptide vaccine. Receptor source: a man aged 35 to 55 with glioma. Some clones in this sample may be carry-over from other donors' samples.

This chain joins TRBV4-1 and TRBJ1-5; D ambiguous. CDR3 length: 15 residues. Trimming cost V 0 bases and J 7 bases, with 13 bases left between them. Germline assignment: CDR1 MGHRA and CDR2 YSYEKL. The CDR3 bases are TGCGCCAGCAGCCAAGATAGGGCCCCGAGCCAGCCCCAGCATTTT. Protein product: CASSQDRAPSQPQHF.

The chain has TRBV27 and TRBJ1-6, with TRBD1 as a possible D gene (5 bases). The CDR3 covers 16 residues. The V gene lost 4 bases and the J gene lost 7 bases, with 17 bases spanning the gap. Germline V gene sequence: CDR1 MNHEY, CDR2 SMNVEV (reference sequence). The CDR3 bases are TGTGCCAGCAGTTCCCAGGGAGTGTCGGGCAATTCACCCCTCCACTTT. As protein: CASSSQGVSGNSPLHF.

This clone appeared a few times. The J gene is TRBJ2-2, the V gene TRBV30; possible D gene TRBD2, 6 bases. The CDR3 is made up of 14 amino acids. The V end was cut by 3 bases, the J end by 8 bases, with 16 bases between. CDR1 GTSNPN and CDR2 SVGIG come from the germline V gene (reference sequence). Here the CDR3 DNA reads TGTGCCTGGAGACGACTAGGAACGGGTGGGGAGCTGTTTTTT. Translation: CAWRRLGTGGELFF.

A few counts support this clone. The genes are TRBV5-1 and TRBJ1-6; TRBD1 aligns across 8 bases. This CDR3 has 14 amino acids. With V trimmed by 4 bases and J by 9 bases, 6 bases remained unmatched. Germline V gives CDR1 SGHRS, CDR2 YFSETQ. CDR3 protein: CASSKQGASSPLHF. CDR3 sequence (DNA): TGCGCCAGCAGCAAGCAGGGGGCGAGTTCACCCCTCCACTTT.

The chain joins TRBV18 to TRBJ1-1; 10 bases line up with TRBD1. CDR1 is KGHSH, CDR2 LQKENI, per germline. Unmatched junction bases numbered 2, after V lost 2 bases and J lost 5 bases. The CDR3 runs to 14 residues. The CDR3 nucleotides are TGTGCCAGCTCACCAGGGACAGGGGTTACTGAAGCTTTCTTT. It is translated as CASSPGTGVTEAFF.

CDR3 sequence reads: CASSKTGPYSNQPQHF. The DNA for the CDR3 is TGTGCCAGTAGTAAGACAGGGCCCTATAGCAATCAGCCCCAGCATTTT. The V call is TRBV19, the J call TRBJ1-5, with TRBD1 matching 7 bases. CDR1 is LNHDA, CDR2 SQIVND, per germline (reference sequence). The CDR3 has 16 amino acids. Trimming removed 4 bases from V and 0 bases from J; junction bases left unmatched: 6.

There are a few counts of this clone. The V call is TRBV7-2, the J call TRBJ1-6; 7 nucleotides align to TRBD1. The germline V gene has CDR1 SGHTA and CDR2 FQGNSA. Trimming took 5 bases from V and 9 from J; bases not matched to a gene: 13. This CDR3 has 16 residues. The CDR3 DNA reads TGTGCCAGCAGCATCGGAGGGACAGTGAAGAGTTCACCCCTCCACTTT. Translation gives CASSIGGTVKSSPLHF.

This chain joins TRBV29-1 and TRBJ2-3; 10 bases map to TRBD1. V shed 6 bases, J shed 5 bases, and the junction held 11 bases outside the gene matches. CDR1 is SQVTM, CDR2 ANQGSEA, per germline. This CDR3 is 15 amino acids long. The CDR3 reads CSVPPGQGNKDTQYF. The CDR3 DNA is TGCAGCGTCCCCCCGGGACAGGGGAATAAAGATACGCAGTATTTT.

This chain connects TRBV2 to TRBJ1-3; D perhaps matches TRBD1 (5 bases). The CDR3 spans 14 residues. Germline CDR1 is SNHLY and CDR2 is FYNNEI. The V and J ends lost 2 bases and 3 bases respectively, with 8 bases between them. CDR3 region: CASSEQGLGNTIYF. In DNA form, the CDR3 reads TGTGCCAGCAGTGAACAGGGCCTTGGAAACACCATATATTTT. Full variable domain (rest looked up from reference TRBV2 and TRBJ1-3): EPEVTQTPSHQVTQMGQEVILRCVPISNHLYFYWYRQILGQKVEFLVSFYNNEISEKSEIFDDQFSVERPDGSNFTLKIRSTKLEDSAMYFCASSEQGLGNTIYFGEGSWLTVV.

This clone was counted between two and nine times. The J gene is TRBJ1-5, the V gene TRBV11-2, with 7 positions matching TRBD1. This CDR3 has 15 residues. Looked up from germline, CDR1 is SGHAT and CDR2 is FQNNGV. J gave up 5 bases and V 1 base, and 5 bases lay outside the gene matches. CDR3 coding DNA: TGTGCCAGCAGCTTAGCTCAGGGGGTGGATCAGCCCCAGCATTTT. It translates to CASSLAQGVDQPQHF. The full variable domain, rest sourced from reference TRBV11-2 and TRBJ1-5, is EAGVAQSPRYKIIEKRQSVAFWCNPISGHATLYWYQQILGQGPKLLIQFQNNGVVDDSQLPKDRFSAERLKGVDSTLKIQPAKLEDSAVYLCASSLAQGVDQPQHFGDGTRLSIL.

The V gene is TRBV5-4, the J gene TRBJ2-7, with D possibly being TRBD1 or TRBD2 (5 bases each). Trimming took off 4 bases at V and 5 bases at J, with 13 bases between the two ends. Germline CDR1 SGHNT, CDR2 YYREEE (reference sequence). There are 13 residues in the CDR3. The CDR3 here is CASSTGPDDEQYF. Written as DNA, the CDR3 is TGTGCCAGCAGCACGGGGCCTGACGACGAGCAGTACTTC.

The CDR3 protein is CASSQESSYNSPLHF. In DNA, the CDR3 is TGTGCCAGCAGCCAGGAGAGCTCCTATAATTCACCCCTCCACTTT. The chain couples TRBV5-8 to TRBJ1-6; no definite D call. This CDR3 is 15 amino acids long. Trimming took off 4 bases at V and 0 bases at J, with 8 bases between the two ends. Germline V gene data show CDR1 as SGHTS and CDR2 as YDEGEE.

Points on this clone: This clone may be a read error of a much larger clone one base away. The rearrangement uses TRBV7-9 and TRBJ1-1; TRBD1 agrees at 7 bases. CDR1 is SEHNR, CDR2 FQNEAQ, per germline (reference sequence). This CDR3 is built from 14 residues. The J segment lost 1 base and the V segment lost 2 bases, leaving 1 base of the junction unmatched. DNA for the CDR3: TGTGCCAGCAGCTTAAGGGACAGGAACACTGAAGCTTTCTTT. This translates into CASSLRDRNTEAFF.

A single count supports this clone. The gene calls are TRBV5-6 and TRBJ1-5; D remains unclear. Trimming removed 0 bases from V and 2 bases from J, with 6 bases in between. The CDR3 has 14 residues. Per the germline V gene, CDR1 is SGHDT and CDR2 is YYEEEE. CDR3 nucleotides: TGTGCCAGCAGCTTGGAAGGAGGCAATCAGCCCCAGCATTTT. Translating gives CASSLEGGNQPQHF.